The sequence of this TCR beta chain was determined in a study of T cells after yellow fever vaccination. For the study at large: Researchers used SMART-Seq v4 Ultra Low Input to prepare fractions that had low cell numbers. Study-wide results and caveats: Overlap between CD4 and CD8 compartments was detected for a small share of clonotypes. Abundant clonotypes from the bulk population could have been carried over as contaminants into FACS-sorted repertoires.

The CDR3 contains 14 residues. The germline V gene has CDR1 SGHDT and CDR2 YYEEEE. With V trimmed by 4 bases and J by 6 bases, 4 bases remained unmatched. Worth noting for this clonotype: The antigen is unknown.

Researchers made TCR cDNA using 5'RACE template switching, and this step added a universal primer site and UMIs. Via MiXCR, TCRdb re-called the 5' RACE reads, giving one row per CDR3 protein. The sample shows 300,000 to 350,000 distinct CDR3 sequences, about 10% of them seen only once. This rearrangement joins TRBV5-6 to TRBJ1-5; 10 bases are shared with TRBD1. The source is a man between 18 and 29 years old who received the YFV17D yellow fever vaccine. The sequences come from CD4+ T cells sorted from PBMCs, collected 45 days after the yellow fever booster vaccination. The CDR3 nucleotides read TGTGCCAGCAGCGCGACAGGGGGCCGTCAGCCCCAGCATTTT. This encodes CASSATGGRQPQHF.